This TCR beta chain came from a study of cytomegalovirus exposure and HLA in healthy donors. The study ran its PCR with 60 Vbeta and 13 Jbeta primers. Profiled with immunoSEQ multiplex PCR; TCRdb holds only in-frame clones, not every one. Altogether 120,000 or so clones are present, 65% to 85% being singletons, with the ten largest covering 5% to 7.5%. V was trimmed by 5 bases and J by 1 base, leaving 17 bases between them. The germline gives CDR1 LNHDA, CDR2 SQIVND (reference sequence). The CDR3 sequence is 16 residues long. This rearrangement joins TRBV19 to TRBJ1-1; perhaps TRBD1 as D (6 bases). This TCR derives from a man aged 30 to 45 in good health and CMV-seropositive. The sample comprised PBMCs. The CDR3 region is CASSSLGAGRNTEAFF. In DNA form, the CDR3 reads TGTGCCAGTAGTTCTTTGGGGGCAGGAAGGAACACTGAAGCTTTCTTT. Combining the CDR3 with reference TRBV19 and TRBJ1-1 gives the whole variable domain DGGITQSPKYLFRKEGQNVTLSCEQNLNHDAMYWYRQDPGQGLRLIYYSQIVNDFQKGDIAEGYSVSREKKESFPLTVTSAQKNPTAFYLCASSSLGAGRNTEAFFGQGTRLTVV.